This is a list of T cell receptor beta chains from one sample in a study of shared clonotypes between healthy human individuals. Assay used: immunoSEQ multiplex PCR; TCRdb lists only in-frame clones, some missing. Of about 1.9 million clones listed, roughly 95% are singletons. The source material was naive CD8+ T cells from PBMCs. These receptor sequences come from a man younger than 35 in good health. Some clones in this sample may be carry-over from other donors' samples. Each CDR3 is given with its conserved first and last residue. Each record gives: J gene, V gene, clone size, D gene, CDR3 protein. D genes are given only for firm matches. A row's size may be missing; if present it is once, few, many or a size class.

>TRBJ2-5|TRBV27|NA|NA
CASSLFPGQETQYF
>TRBJ2-5|TRBV7-9|NA|TRBD2
CASSFGLAGGKETQYF
>TRBJ2-7|TRBV6-5|NA|NA
CASRPLNGNMDEQYF
>TRBJ2-1|TRBV10-3|NA|TRBD2
CAISIALALSSYNEQFF
>TRBJ1-1|TRBV28|once|NA
CASSSLGIGRAARYTEAFF
>TRBJ2-5|TRBV7-9|NA|TRBD2
CASRRTSGIQETQYF
>TRBJ2-3|TRBV6-5|NA|NA
CASSPYSFRPQAQYF
>TRBJ2-7|TRBV5-8|NA|NA
CASSLPRGYDEQYF
>TRBJ2-1|TRBV28|once|TRBD1
CASSQGTGLLYNEQFF
>TRBJ2-1|TRBV4-3|NA|TRBD1
CASSPSDRGRGNEQFF
>TRBJ2-2|TRBV11-2|NA|NA
CASSHAGFTMNTGELFF
>TRBJ2-6|TRBV7-9|once|NA
CASSLVSGANVLTF
>TRBJ1-1|TRBV9|NA|TRBD1
CASSPGGTGRIGAEAFF
>TRBJ1-1|TRBV2|NA|TRBD1
CASSGQGGDTEAFF
>TRBJ2-3|TRBV6-1|once|NA
CASSQLGQTDTQYF
>TRBJ1-4|TRBV7-8|NA|TRBD1
CASSSDRGDEKLFF
>TRBJ2-7|TRBV6-1|NA|NA
CASSEGQAAYEQYF
>TRBJ2-7|TRBV9|NA|NA
CASSPRDGSYEQYF